One and the same sample provided the 12 T cell receptor beta chains below, sequenced in a study of blood T cell repertoires in COVID-19. Using immunoSEQ multiplex PCR, the repertoire was profiled, and TCRdb retains in-frame clones only, with some absent. Counted here are about 180,000 clones, 70% to 90% occurring once; the ten biggest clones make up 2.5% to 3.5%. Sequenced material: peripheral blood. The receptors derive from a woman in her thirties with active or convalescent COVID-19.

The chain carries TRBV7-9 and TRBJ2-3; D ambiguous. V lost 1 base to trimming and J lost 4 bases, with 6 bases between them. The CDR3 totals 13 residues. Germline V gene lookup returns CDR1 SEHNR and CDR2 FQNEAQ (reference sequence). CDR3 sequence (DNA): TGTGCCAGCAGCTTAGAAGCCGCAGATACGCAGTATTTT. The encoded protein is CASSLEAADTQYF.

The chain employs TRBV19 and TRBJ2-1, with 8 bases matching TRBD2. This CDR3 has 15 residues. Germline V gene sequence: CDR1 LNHDA, CDR2 SQIVND (reference sequence). Trimming removed 3 bases from V and 0 bases from J; junction bases left unmatched: 1. The CDR3, as DNA: TGTGCCAGTAGTATCAGCGGGAGCTCCTACAATGAGCAGTTCTTC. This translates into CASSISGSSYNEQFF.

The chain carries TRBV27 and TRBJ1-5, with D unclear. Trimming removed 6 bases from V and 4 bases from J, with 7 bases in between. From germline, CDR1 is MNHEY and CDR2 SMNVEV (reference sequence). The CDR3 has 12 amino acids. CDR3: CASSPTNQPQHF. CDR3 nucleotides: TGTGCCAGCAGCCCTACGAATCAGCCCCAGCATTTT.

The rearrangement joins TRBV4-1 to TRBJ1-2; TRBD1 agrees at 12 bases. The CDR3 consists of 17 residues. V shed 5 bases, J shed 6 bases, and the junction held 13 bases outside the gene matches. Germline assignment: CDR1 MGHRA and CDR2 YSYEKL. For the CDR3, the DNA is TGCGCCAGCAGCTCAACCGGGACAGGGGGCACACGGGATGGCTACACCTTC. Translated, it gives CASSSTGTGGTRDGYTF.

In this sample, this clone turned up once. V is TRBV19 and J is TRBJ1-1; TRBD1 matches at 9 bases. The CDR3 has 15 residues. J was trimmed by 4 bases and V by 5 bases; bases with no gene match: 8. The germline V gene has CDR1 LNHDA and CDR2 SQIVND (reference sequence). CDR3 DNA sequence: TGTGCCAGTAGTTTCACAGGGGGCGCGGGCACTGAAGCTTTCTTT. Translating gives CASSFTGGAGTEAFF.

The chain uses TRBV19 and TRBJ1-1; D remains ambiguous. V gave up 6 bases and J gave up 4 bases, with 9 bases separating them. This CDR3 region has 12 residues. Germline loops: CDR1 LNHDA, CDR2 SQIVND (reference sequence). For the CDR3, the DNA is TGTGCCAGTAGCCATCTAGGCACTGAAGCTTTCTTT. Its protein is CASSHLGTEAFF.

This clone was found once. The chain combines TRBV5-6 with TRBJ2-5; TRBD2 matches 7 bases. Per the germline V gene, CDR1 is SGHDT and CDR2 is YYEEEE. The ends lost 4 bases at V and 1 base at J; junction bases unmatched: 10. This CDR3 has 16 amino acids. The CDR3 DNA is TGTGCCAGCAGCGCATCTAGCGGATCTTCCCAAGAGACCCAGTACTTC. It encodes CASSASSGSSQETQYF.

This chain uses TRBV28 with TRBJ1-2; TRBD1 aligns across 9 bases. The germline gives CDR1 MDHEN, CDR2 SYDVKM. The CDR3 contains 15 residues. After removal of 1 base from V and 8 bases from J, the junction contained 8 bases not matched to a gene. The CDR3 region is CASSLFVGQGQGYTF. The CDR3 region has the DNA TGTGCCAGCAGTTTATTTGTGGGACAGGGACAAGGCTACACCTTC.

This chain uses TRBV4-2 with TRBJ2-1; tentatively, D is TRBD1 (6 bases). This CDR3 has 15 residues. Germline V gene lookup returns CDR1 LGHNA and CDR2 YNFKEQ. Trimming took 4 bases from V and 5 from J, leaving 15 bases between them. The CDR3 nucleotides are TGTGCCAGCAGCCCCGGGCGGCAGGGGAACAATGAGCAGTTCTTC. Its protein is CASSPGRQGNNEQFF.

CDR3 DNA sequence: TGTGCCAGTAGTATATTCCCTTACTACGAGCAGTACTTC. Translating it yields CASSIFPYYEQYF. This rearrangement joins TRBV19 to TRBJ2-7, with D unclear. The germline CDR1 and CDR2 sequences are LNHDA and SQIVND (reference sequence). V was trimmed by 2 bases and J by 3 bases, leaving 8 bases between them. This CDR3 contains 13 residues.

This clone was counted once. This sequence joins TRBV19 and TRBJ2-1, with 7 bases matching TRBD2. Germline V gene sequence: CDR1 LNHDA, CDR2 SQIVND (reference sequence). The CDR3 has 15 residues. With V trimmed by 8 bases and J by 4 bases, 11 bases remained unmatched. The CDR3 loop reads CASSPRGEVYNEQFF. Written as DNA, the CDR3 is TGTGCCAGTTCGCCCCGGGGGGAGGTGTACAATGAGCAGTTCTTC.

The chain has TRBV11-3 and TRBJ1-6, with unresolved D. The ends were cut back, 1 base at V and 13 bases at J, with 17 bases in the middle. This CDR3 comprises 15 residues. Germline lookup yields CDR1 SGHNT and CDR2 YENEEA. Here the CDR3 DNA reads TGTGCCAGCAGCTTAGGACTTTTAACGGGATCCCCCCTCCACTTT. Translated, it gives CASSLGLLTGSPLHF.